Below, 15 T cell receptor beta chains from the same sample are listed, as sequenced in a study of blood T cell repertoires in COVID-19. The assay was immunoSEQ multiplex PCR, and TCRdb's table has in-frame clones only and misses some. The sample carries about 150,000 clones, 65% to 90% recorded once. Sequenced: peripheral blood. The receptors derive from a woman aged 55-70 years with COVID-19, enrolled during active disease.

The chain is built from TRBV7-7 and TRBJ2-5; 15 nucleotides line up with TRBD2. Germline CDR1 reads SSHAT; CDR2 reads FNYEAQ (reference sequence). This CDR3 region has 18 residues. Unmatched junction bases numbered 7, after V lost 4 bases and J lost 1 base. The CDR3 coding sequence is TGTGCCAGCAGCTCCGGACTAGCGGGGGGGCCAGGCCAAGAGACCCAGTACTTC. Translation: CASSSGLAGGPGQETQYF.

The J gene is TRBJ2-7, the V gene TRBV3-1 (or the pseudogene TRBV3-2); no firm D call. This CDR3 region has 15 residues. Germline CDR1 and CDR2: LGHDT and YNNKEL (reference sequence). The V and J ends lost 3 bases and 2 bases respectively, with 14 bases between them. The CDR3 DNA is TGTGCCAGCAGCCACTGGAGTCCGAACCCCTACGAGCAGTACTTC. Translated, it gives CASSHWSPNPYEQYF.

The CDR3 sequence: CASRGTSRPDTQYF. CDR3 sequence (DNA): TGTGCCAGTAGGGGGACTAGCAGACCAGATACGCAGTATTTT. This chain uses TRBV19 with TRBJ2-3; 9 nucleotides align to TRBD2. The CDR3 has 14 amino acids. CDR1 LNHDA and CDR2 SQIVND come from the germline V gene (reference sequence). With V trimmed by 6 bases and J by 4 bases, 5 bases remained unmatched.

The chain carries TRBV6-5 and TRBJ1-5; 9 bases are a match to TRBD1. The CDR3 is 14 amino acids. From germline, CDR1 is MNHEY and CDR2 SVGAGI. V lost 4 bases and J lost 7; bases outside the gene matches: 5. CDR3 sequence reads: CASSSDRGKQPQHF. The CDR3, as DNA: TGTGCCAGCAGTTCGGACAGGGGTAAGCAGCCCCAGCATTTT.

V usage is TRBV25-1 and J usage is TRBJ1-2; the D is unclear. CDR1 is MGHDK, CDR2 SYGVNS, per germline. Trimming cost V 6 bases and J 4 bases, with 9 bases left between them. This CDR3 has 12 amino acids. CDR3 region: CASSEVRYGYTF. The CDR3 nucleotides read TGTGCCAGCAGCGAGGTACGCTATGGCTACACCTTC.

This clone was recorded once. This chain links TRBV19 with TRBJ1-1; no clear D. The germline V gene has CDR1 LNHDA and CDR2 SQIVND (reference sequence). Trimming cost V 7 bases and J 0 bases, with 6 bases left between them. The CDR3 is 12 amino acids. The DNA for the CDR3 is TGTGCCAGTACCACACTGAACACTGAAGCTTTCTTT. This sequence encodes CASTTLNTEAFF.

Written as DNA, the CDR3 is TGTGCCAGCAGCTCGGTCGGTGACAGGGGGCGGGAGACCCAGTACTTC. This translates into CASSSVGDRGRETQYF. This chain connects TRBV7-6 to TRBJ2-5; 10 bases agree with TRBD1. The junction had 10 bases not matched to a gene; V was cut back by 4 bases and J by 5 bases. From germline, CDR1 is SGHVS and CDR2 FNYEAQ. The CDR3 extends over 16 amino acids.

For the CDR3, the DNA is TGTGCCAGCAGAGTTCGTTCCGCCGGGTCGGAGACCCAGTACTTC. This encodes CASRVRSAGSETQYF. This chain uses TRBV7-6 with TRBJ2-5; D is unresolved. Trimming took 6 bases from V and 5 from J, leaving 19 bases between them. Germline V gene data show CDR1 as SGHVS and CDR2 as FNYEAQ. The CDR3 is 15 amino acids.

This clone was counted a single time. This CDR3 reads CASSQTGGTDTQYF. CDR3 DNA sequence: TGCGCCAGCAGCCAAACAGGGGGGACAGATACGCAGTATTTT. The V and J genes are TRBV5-1 and TRBJ2-3, with TRBD1 matching over 8 bases. Trimming cost V 4 bases and J 3 bases; bases outside gene matches: 4. This CDR3 has 14 residues. CDR1 is SGHRS and CDR2 is YFSETQ in the germline V gene.

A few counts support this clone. This CDR3 reads CASNGLVGEQYF. The CDR3 bases are TGTGCCAGCAACGGGTTAGTCGGCGAGCAGTACTTC. V and J are TRBV27 and TRBJ2-7; D is unresolved. With 7 bases removed from V and 6 bases from J, the gap between germline ends came to 13 bases. The CDR3 is 12 amino acids. Germline CDR1 is MNHEY and CDR2 is SMNVEV (reference sequence).

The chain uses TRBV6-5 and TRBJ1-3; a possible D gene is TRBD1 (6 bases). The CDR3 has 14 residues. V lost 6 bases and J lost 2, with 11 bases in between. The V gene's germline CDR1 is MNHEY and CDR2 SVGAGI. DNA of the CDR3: TGTGCCAGCAGACAACGGGACACTGGAAACACCATATATTTT. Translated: CASRQRDTGNTIYF.

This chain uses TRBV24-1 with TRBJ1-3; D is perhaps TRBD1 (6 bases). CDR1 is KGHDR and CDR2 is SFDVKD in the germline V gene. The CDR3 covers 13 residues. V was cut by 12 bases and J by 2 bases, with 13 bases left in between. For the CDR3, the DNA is TGTGCCCCACTCGGGGGGCCTGGAAACACCATATATTTT. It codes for CAPLGGPGNTIYF.

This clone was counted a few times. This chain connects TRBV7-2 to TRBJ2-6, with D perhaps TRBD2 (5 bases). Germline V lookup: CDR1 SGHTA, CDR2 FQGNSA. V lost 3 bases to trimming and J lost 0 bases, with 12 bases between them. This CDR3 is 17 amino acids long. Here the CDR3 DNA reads TGTGCCAGCAGCTTGGGCGGGCGGACCTCTGGGGCCAACGTCCTGACTTTC. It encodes CASSLGGRTSGANVLTF.

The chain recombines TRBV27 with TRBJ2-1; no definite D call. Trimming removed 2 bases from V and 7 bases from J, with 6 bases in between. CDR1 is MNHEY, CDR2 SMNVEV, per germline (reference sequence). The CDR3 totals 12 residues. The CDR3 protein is CASSLGQNEQFF. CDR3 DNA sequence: TGTGCCAGCAGTTTAGGTCAGAATGAGCAGTTCTTC.

The CDR3 coding sequence is TGTGCCAGCAGCTCACCAGGACAGGGAATGAACATTCAGTACTTC. As protein: CASSSPGQGMNIQYF. The chain combines TRBV7-3 with TRBJ2-4; 8 nucleotides match TRBD1. Germline CDR1 SGHTA, CDR2 FQGTGA. The CDR3 runs to 15 residues. V lost 4 bases and J lost 7; bases outside the gene matches: 9.